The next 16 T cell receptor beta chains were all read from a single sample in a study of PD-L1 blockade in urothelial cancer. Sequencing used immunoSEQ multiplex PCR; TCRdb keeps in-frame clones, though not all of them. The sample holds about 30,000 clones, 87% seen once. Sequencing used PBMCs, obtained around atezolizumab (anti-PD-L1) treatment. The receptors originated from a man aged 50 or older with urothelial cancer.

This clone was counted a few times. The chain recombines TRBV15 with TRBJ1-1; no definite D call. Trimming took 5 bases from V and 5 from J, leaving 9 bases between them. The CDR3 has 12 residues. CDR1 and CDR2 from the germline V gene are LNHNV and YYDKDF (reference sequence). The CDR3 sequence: CATSLDWTEAFF. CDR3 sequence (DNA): TGTGCCACCAGCCTCGACTGGACTGAAGCTTTCTTT.

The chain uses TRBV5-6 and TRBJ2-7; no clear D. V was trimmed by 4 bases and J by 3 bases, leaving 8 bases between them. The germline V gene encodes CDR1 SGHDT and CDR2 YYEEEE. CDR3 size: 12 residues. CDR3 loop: CASSLSFYEQYF. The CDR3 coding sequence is TGTGCCAGCAGCCTAAGCTTCTACGAGCAGTACTTC.

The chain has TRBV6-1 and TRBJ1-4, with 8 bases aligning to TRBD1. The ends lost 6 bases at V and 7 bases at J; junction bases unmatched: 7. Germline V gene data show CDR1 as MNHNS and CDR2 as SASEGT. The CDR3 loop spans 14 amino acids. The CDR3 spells CASRPTGQVEKLFF. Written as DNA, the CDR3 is TGTGCCAGCAGGCCAACGGGACAGGTTGAAAAACTGTTTTTT.

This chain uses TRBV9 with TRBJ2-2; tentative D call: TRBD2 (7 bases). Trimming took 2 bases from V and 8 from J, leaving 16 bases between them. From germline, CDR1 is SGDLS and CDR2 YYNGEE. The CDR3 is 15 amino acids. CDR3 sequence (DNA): TGTGCCAGCAGCGTGGGACACCGGGAGGCGGGGGAGCTGTTTTTT. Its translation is CASSVGHREAGELFF.

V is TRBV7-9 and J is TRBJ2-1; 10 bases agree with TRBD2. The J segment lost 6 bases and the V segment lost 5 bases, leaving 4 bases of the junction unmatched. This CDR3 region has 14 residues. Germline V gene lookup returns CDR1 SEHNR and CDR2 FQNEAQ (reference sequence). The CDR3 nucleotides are TGTGCCAGCAGCCACGGACTAGCGGCCAATGAGCAGTTCTTC. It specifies CASSHGLAANEQFF.

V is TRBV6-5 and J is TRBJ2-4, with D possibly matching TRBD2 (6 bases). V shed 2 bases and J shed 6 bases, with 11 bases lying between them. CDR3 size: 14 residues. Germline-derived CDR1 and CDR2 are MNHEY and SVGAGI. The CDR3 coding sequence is TGTGCCAGCAGTTACGGGCGGGACGGAAACATTCAGTACTTC. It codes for CASSYGRDGNIQYF.

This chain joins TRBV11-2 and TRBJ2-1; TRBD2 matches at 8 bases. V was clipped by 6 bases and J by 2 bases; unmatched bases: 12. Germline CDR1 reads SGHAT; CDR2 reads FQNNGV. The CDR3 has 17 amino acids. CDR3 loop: CASRGTFRGGTYNEQFF. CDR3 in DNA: TGTGCCAGCAGAGGGACATTCCGGGGGGGCACCTACAATGAGCAGTTCTTC.

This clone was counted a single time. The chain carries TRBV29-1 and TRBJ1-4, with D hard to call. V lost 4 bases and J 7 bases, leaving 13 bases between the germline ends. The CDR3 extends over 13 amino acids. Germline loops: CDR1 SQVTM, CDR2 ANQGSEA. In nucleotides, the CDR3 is TGCAGCGTTGCGACACCTTTGGGTGAAAAACTGTTTTTT. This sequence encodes CSVATPLGEKLFF.

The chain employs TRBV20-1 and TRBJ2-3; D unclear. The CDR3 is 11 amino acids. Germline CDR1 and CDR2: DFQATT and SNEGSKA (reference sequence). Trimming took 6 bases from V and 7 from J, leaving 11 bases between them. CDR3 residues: CSAPPLNTQYF. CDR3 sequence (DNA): TGCAGTGCCCCTCCCTTAAATACGCAGTATTTT.

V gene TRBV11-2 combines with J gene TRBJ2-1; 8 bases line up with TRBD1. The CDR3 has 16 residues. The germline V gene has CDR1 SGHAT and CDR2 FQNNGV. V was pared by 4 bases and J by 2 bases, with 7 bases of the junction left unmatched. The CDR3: CASSSRDRPPYNEQFF. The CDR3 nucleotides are TGTGCCAGCAGCTCCAGGGACAGGCCGCCCTACAATGAGCAGTTCTTC.

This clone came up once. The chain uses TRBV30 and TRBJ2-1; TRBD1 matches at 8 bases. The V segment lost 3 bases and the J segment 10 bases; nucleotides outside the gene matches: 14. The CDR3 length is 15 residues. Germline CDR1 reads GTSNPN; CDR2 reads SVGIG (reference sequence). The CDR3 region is CAWRSGQGTLGEQFF. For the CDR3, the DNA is TGTGCCTGGAGGTCAGGACAGGGAACGTTAGGAGAGCAGTTCTTC.

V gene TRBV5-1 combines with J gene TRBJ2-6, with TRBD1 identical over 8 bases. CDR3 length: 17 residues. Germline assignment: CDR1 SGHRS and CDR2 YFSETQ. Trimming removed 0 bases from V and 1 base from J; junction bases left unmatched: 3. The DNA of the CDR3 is TGCGCCAGCAGCTTGGCAGGGGGCGCGTCTGGGGCCAACGTCCTGACTTTC. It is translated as CASSLAGGASGANVLTF.

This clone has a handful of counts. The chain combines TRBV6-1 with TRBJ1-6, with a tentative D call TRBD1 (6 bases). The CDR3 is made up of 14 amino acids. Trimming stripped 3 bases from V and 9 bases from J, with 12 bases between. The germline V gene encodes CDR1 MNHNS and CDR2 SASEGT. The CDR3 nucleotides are TGTGCCAGCAGTGAGTCAGGGGCGGGTTCACCCCTCCACTTT. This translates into CASSESGAGSPLHF.

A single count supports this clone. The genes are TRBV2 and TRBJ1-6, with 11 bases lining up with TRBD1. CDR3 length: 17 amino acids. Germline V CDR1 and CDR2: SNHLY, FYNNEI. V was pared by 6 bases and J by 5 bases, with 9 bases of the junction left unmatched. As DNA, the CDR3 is TGTGCCAGCAGGGACAGGGGGCTGGAAACGAATAATTCACCCCTCCACTTT. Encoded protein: CASRDRGLETNNSPLHF. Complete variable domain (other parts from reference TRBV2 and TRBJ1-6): EPEVTQTPSHQVTQMGQEVILRCVPISNHLYFYWYRQILGQKVEFLVSFYNNEISEKSEIFDDQFSVERPDGSNFTLKIRSTKLEDSAMYFCASRDRGLETNNSPLHFGNGTRLTVT.

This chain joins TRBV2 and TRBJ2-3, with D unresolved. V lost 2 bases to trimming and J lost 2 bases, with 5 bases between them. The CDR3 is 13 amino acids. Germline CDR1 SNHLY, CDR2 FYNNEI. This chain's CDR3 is CASSEPFTDTQYF. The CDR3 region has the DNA TGTGCCAGCAGTGAACCTTTCACAGATACGCAGTATTTT.

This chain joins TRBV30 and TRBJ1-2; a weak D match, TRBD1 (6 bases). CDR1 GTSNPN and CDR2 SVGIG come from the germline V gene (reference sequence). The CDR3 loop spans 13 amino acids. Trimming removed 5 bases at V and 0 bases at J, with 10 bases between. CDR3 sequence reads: CAWWTEANYGYTF. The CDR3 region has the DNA TGTGCCTGGTGGACAGAAGCTAACTATGGCTACACCTTC.